Presented here are 23 T cell receptor beta chains from one specimen sequenced in a study of blood T cell repertoires in COVID-19. TCRdb's copy holds only in-frame clones and misses some; the assay was immunoSEQ multiplex PCR. The sample consists of more than 80,000 clones, about 88% of them appearing once. Source material: peripheral blood. The receptors here all came from an older man with acute or convalescent COVID-19.

J is TRBJ1-2 and V is TRBV19; 9 bases are a match to TRBD1. CDR1 LNHDA and CDR2 SQIVND come from the germline V gene (reference sequence). The CDR3 runs to 15 residues. Losses at the gene ends were 6 bases for V and 6 bases for J; bases not matched to a gene: 11. Here the CDR3 DNA reads TGTGCCAGTAGCCCGGGGACAGGGCTCCCACATGGCTACACCTTC. It yields the protein CASSPGTGLPHGYTF.

The chain employs TRBV5-4 and TRBJ2-2; 7 bases are shared with TRBD2. CDR3 size: 14 residues. Germline lookup yields CDR1 SGHNT and CDR2 YYREEE (reference sequence). Trimming at V came to 9 bases and at J to 1 base, leaving 6 bases not matched to a gene. The CDR3 region is CATLPGGNTGELFF. In DNA form, the CDR3 reads TGTGCCACCCTCCCGGGGGGGAACACCGGGGAGCTGTTTTTT.

This clone was seen once. The chain has TRBV19 and TRBJ2-1, with TRBD2 matching over 11 bases. CDR3 length: 16 residues. The germline V gene encodes CDR1 LNHDA and CDR2 SQIVND (reference sequence). The V gene end was trimmed by 3 bases and the J gene end by 6 bases; junction bases not matched to a gene: 7. The DNA for the CDR3 is TGTGCCAGTAGTATCTCGTCTAGCGGGGGGCTCAATGAGCAGTTCTTC. It codes for CASSISSSGGLNEQFF.

The gene calls are TRBV5-1 and TRBJ2-7; D is uncertain. In germline, CDR1 is SGHRS, CDR2 YFSETQ. This CDR3 comprises 13 residues. V lost 0 bases and J lost 1, with 5 bases in between. The CDR3 nucleotides are TGCGCCAGCAGCTTGGCCGGGTCCTACGAGCAGTACTTC. Its protein product is CASSLAGSYEQYF.

The chain recombines TRBV11-1 with TRBJ2-3, with a possible D match to TRBD2 (5 bases). V was pared by 3 bases and J by 2 bases, with 12 bases between. CDR1 and CDR2 (germline): SGHAT, FQDESV (reference sequence). CDR3 length equals 15 residues. The CDR3 coding sequence is TGTGCCAGCAGCTTCGGAGCGGCACACACAGATACGCAGTATTTT. Protein sequence: CASSFGAAHTDTQYF.

This sequence joins TRBV9 and TRBJ2-1, with D uncertain. V was cut by 3 bases and J by 5 bases, with 12 bases left in between. Germline CDR1 reads SGDLS; CDR2 reads YYNGEE. The CDR3 loop spans 14 amino acids. Here the CDR3 DNA reads TGTGCCAGCAGCGCACTGGTACGCGACAATGAGCAGTTCTTC. Amino acid sequence: CASSALVRDNEQFF. Full variable domain (rest looked up from reference TRBV9 and TRBJ2-1): DSGVTQTPKHLITATGQRVTLRCSPRSGDLSVYWYQQSLDQGLQFLIQYYNGEERAKGNILERFSAQQFPDLHSELNLSSLELGDSALYFCASSALVRDNEQFFGPGTRLTVL.

The J gene is TRBJ1-2, the V gene TRBV6-1, with a possible D match to TRBD1 (5 bases). Germline CDR1 and CDR2: MNHNS and SASEGT. V was cut by 0 bases and J by 4 bases, with 15 bases left in between. The CDR3 has 16 residues. CDR3 DNA: TGTGCCAGCAGTGAAGCGCTCTTCGACAGCTTCTATGGCTACACCTTC. Protein product: CASSEALFDSFYGYTF.

There are a few counts of this clone. This sequence joins TRBV5-4 and TRBJ2-3; weak D call: TRBD2 (7 bases). Germline V CDR1 and CDR2: SGHNT, YYREEE (reference sequence). The germline V and J ends were trimmed by 4 bases and 5 bases, with 14 bases remaining between them. CDR3 length: 14 amino acids. Here the CDR3 DNA reads TGTGCCAGCAGCGCCGGGGGCGGGAGAGATACGCAGTATTTT. Protein sequence: CASSAGGGRDTQYF.

J is TRBJ2-1 and V is TRBV9; 7 bases line up with TRBD2. CDR1 is SGDLS, CDR2 YYNGEE, per germline. The CDR3 is 15 residues long. V was pared by 0 bases and J by 8 bases, with 8 bases of the junction left unmatched. CDR3 bases: TGTGCCAGCAGCGTAGCTACGGGGGAGGGCTATGAGCAGTTCTTC. Its protein is CASSVATGEGYEQFF.

This clone appeared a single time. The chain links TRBV11-2 to TRBJ1-3; no reliable D call. Deletions cut 8 bases from V and 8 bases from J, with 10 bases between. The CDR3 has 11 residues. Germline CDR1 and CDR2: SGHAT and FQNNGV. The CDR3 protein is CASLQSDTIYF. CDR3 coding DNA: TGTGCCAGCTTACAAAGTGACACCATATATTTT.

This chain joins TRBV24-1 and TRBJ2-7; 10 bases are shared with TRBD1. The CDR3 spans 13 residues. The germline V gene has CDR1 KGHDR and CDR2 SFDVKD. Trimming at V came to 2 bases and at J to 9 bases, leaving 3 bases not matched to a gene. CDR3 nucleotides: TGTGCCACCAGTGATTCAGGACAGGGGGTGCAGTACTTC. Translating gives CATSDSGQGVQYF.

This rearrangement joins TRBV15 to TRBJ1-2, with TRBD1 identical over 8 bases. The ends lost 0 bases at V and 6 bases at J; junction bases unmatched: 6. This CDR3 region has 15 residues. The germline V gene has CDR1 LNHNV and CDR2 YYDKDF (reference sequence). The CDR3 DNA reads as TGTGCCACCAGCAGAGACAGGGGGCGACTGCATGGCTACACCTTC. Translation: CATSRDRGRLHGYTF.

This clone was picked up one time. This rearrangement joins TRBV6-2 or TRBV6-3 to TRBJ1-1; D possibly corresponds to TRBD1 (5 bases). The CDR3 is 12 residues long. Germline CDR1 MNHEY, CDR2 SVGEGT. The V gene lost 2 bases and the J gene lost 8 bases, with 9 bases spanning the gap. CDR3 residues: CASSYRNREAFF. The CDR3 DNA is TGTGCCAGCAGTTACCGAAACAGGGAAGCTTTCTTT.

This clone is a singleton in its sample. The chain combines TRBV10-3 with TRBJ2-7; D remains unclear. Germline CDR1 reads ENHRY; CDR2 reads SYGVKD. V was pared by 3 bases and J by 1 base, with 16 bases between. The CDR3 is 16 residues long. CDR3: CAISEGQEGPSYEQYF. CDR3 nucleotide sequence: TGTGCCATCAGTGAAGGCCAGGAAGGCCCATCCTACGAGCAGTACTTC.

CDR3 amino acids: CASSYTSGSWAGELFF. The CDR3 DNA reads as TGTGCCAGCAGTTACACTAGCGGGAGTTGGGCCGGGGAGCTGTTTTTT. This chain uses TRBV6-2 or TRBV6-3 with TRBJ2-2; 11 positions match TRBD2. Germline CDR1 is MNHEY and CDR2 is SVGEGT. The CDR3 contains 16 residues. V was clipped by 2 bases and J by 6 bases; unmatched bases: 5.

This sequence joins TRBV5-1 and TRBJ1-4, with a weak D call TRBD1 (6 bases). This CDR3 contains 13 residues. Trimming cost V 1 base and J 8 bases, with 9 bases left between them. Germline CDR1 is SGHRS and CDR2 is YFSETQ. Written as DNA, the CDR3 is TGCGCCAGCAGCTTGCAGGGGAACGAAAAACTGTTTTTT. Encoded protein: CASSLQGNEKLFF.

The J gene is TRBJ2-1, the V gene TRBV11-2; TRBD2 matches 7 bases. CDR3 size: 15 residues. The V segment lost 3 bases and the J segment 2 bases; nucleotides outside the gene matches: 4. CDR1 and CDR2 from the germline V gene are SGHAT and FQNNGV. The DNA of the CDR3 is TGTGCCAGCAGCTTGCGGGAGCTAGCCTACAATGAGCAGTTCTTC. As protein: CASSLRELAYNEQFF.

The genes are TRBV7-2 and TRBJ2-7; TRBD2 agrees at 9 bases. The V gene end was trimmed by 3 bases and the J gene end by 3 bases; junction bases not matched to a gene: 3. The length of the CDR3 is 14 residues. The germline V gene has CDR1 SGHTA and CDR2 FQGNSA. This CDR3 reads CASSFSSGDYEQYF. The CDR3 DNA follows: TGTGCCAGCAGCTTCTCTAGCGGGGACTACGAGCAGTACTTC.

The rearrangement uses TRBV5-6 and TRBJ2-3, with D perhaps matching TRBD1 (6 bases). Germline V gene sequence: CDR1 SGHDT, CDR2 YYEEEE. The ends were cut back, 0 bases at V and 1 base at J, with 12 bases in the middle. The CDR3 totals 16 residues. The CDR3 DNA sequence: TGTGCCAGCAGCTTGGCCGTAGCAGGGGGCACAGATACGCAGTATTTT. This codes for CASSLAVAGGTDTQYF.

The DNA of the CDR3 is TGTGCCAGCAGATTTAACAGGGATGTCTACGAGCAGTACTTC. Protein product: CASRFNRDVYEQYF. The V and J genes are TRBV7-2 and TRBJ2-7, with a weak D call TRBD1 (6 bases). The germline V and J ends were trimmed by 6 bases and 3 bases, with 15 bases remaining between them. The CDR3 runs 14 residues. The germline V gene encodes CDR1 SGHTA and CDR2 FQGNSA.

V usage is TRBV6-5 and J usage is TRBJ2-3; the match to TRBD2 covers 8 bases. In germline, CDR1 is MNHEY, CDR2 SVGAGI. V shed 2 bases and J 4 bases; nucleotides not matched to a gene: 8. The CDR3 consists of 16 residues. The CDR3 coding sequence is TGTGCCAGCAGTTACACAACGGGAGGGCCCGCAGATACGCAGTATTTT. Translation: CASSYTTGGPADTQYF.

This rearrangement joins TRBV3-1 (or the pseudogene TRBV3-2) to TRBJ1-1; TRBD1 aligns across 7 bases. The length of the CDR3 is 15 residues. Germline CDR1 is LGHDT and CDR2 is YNNKEL (reference sequence). V trimming: 1 base; J trimming: 6 bases; junction bases outside the gene matches: 8. The CDR3 sequence is CASSQGQGNWAEAFF. The DNA for the CDR3 is TGTGCCAGCAGCCAAGGACAGGGCAACTGGGCTGAAGCTTTCTTT.

The chain links TRBV29-1 to TRBJ2-3, with 7 positions matching TRBD1. The V segment lost 7 bases and the J segment 2 bases; nucleotides outside the gene matches: 9. Germline values: CDR1 SQVTM, CDR2 ANQGSEA. The CDR3 sequence is 14 residues long. CDR3 loop: CSAPGGQTTDTQYF. DNA for the CDR3: TGCAGCGCCCCAGGGGGACAGACCACAGATACGCAGTATTTT.